Each of the 25 T cell receptor beta chains below was sequenced from the same sample in a study of T cells expressing NK-cell markers. TCRdb re-called the 5' RACE reads and gives one entry per CDR3 protein, without DNA. Its listing shows about 150,000 distinct CDR3 sequences. Source material: blood T cells: a sorted CD56 or NKG2C T cell subset, CD4+ or CD8+ T cells, or bulk PBMC T cells (not recorded which). These receptors were taken from a woman between 50 and 59 years old in good health.

The V call is TRBV5-1, the J call TRBJ1-1; TCRdb calls TRBD1, which cannot be checked without DNA. The germline V gene has CDR1 SGHRS and CDR2 YFSETQ. The CDR3 has 14 amino acids. The CDR3 is CASKVGQGWTEAFF.

The CDR3 here is CASSQRETSSYNEQFF. The V and J genes are TRBV4-1 and TRBJ2-1; TCRdb's D gene call, TRBD2, goes unchecked for lack of DNA. CDR1 MGHRA and CDR2 YSYEKL come from the germline V gene. This CDR3 has 16 amino acids.

The chain has TRBV4-1 and TRBJ2-1; TCRdb's D call of TRBD1 is untestable without DNA. The CDR3 sequence is 13 residues long. CDR1 is MGHRA, CDR2 YSYEKL, per germline. CDR3 region: CASSPTGSIEQFF.

This chain links TRBV13 with TRBJ2-5; with no DNA, the TCRdb D assignment of TRBD2 cannot be verified. Germline V lookup: CDR1 PRHDT, CDR2 FYEKMQ (reference sequence). The CDR3 loop spans 14 amino acids. The CDR3 region is CASSWRDFQETQYF.

The gene calls are TRBV29-1 and TRBJ2-1; TCRdb indicates TRBD2, and absent DNA this call remains unverified. The CDR3 spans 15 residues. Germline CDR1 and CDR2: SQVTM and ANQGSEA. CDR3 region: CSVVASGDTYNEQFF.

The V gene is TRBV11-3, the J gene TRBJ2-5. This CDR3 is 15 amino acids long. CDR1 SGHNT and CDR2 YENEEA come from the germline V gene. The CDR3 region is CASSFERHYQETQYF.

The chain couples TRBV3-1 to TRBJ2-3; without DNA, the TCRdb call of TRBD2 cannot be checked. The CDR3 is 14 amino acids. Germline values: CDR1 LGHDT, CDR2 YNNKEL (reference sequence). The CDR3 sequence is CASSQETSFPTQYF.

V and J are TRBV13 and TRBJ2-4; without DNA, the TCRdb call of TRBD1 cannot be checked. The CDR3 is made up of 13 amino acids. Germline-derived CDR1 and CDR2 are PRHDT and FYEKMQ (reference sequence). The CDR3 is CASSSSWGDIQYF.

The chain joins TRBV10-2 to TRBJ2-1; TCRdb calls TRBD1, which cannot be checked without DNA. CDR3 size: 14 residues. Germline lookup yields CDR1 WSHSY and CDR2 SAAADI. The CDR3 is CASIGTGSYNEQFF.

The chain joins TRBV12-3 or TRBV12-4 to TRBJ2-2; the TCRdb D gene call, TRBD2, has no DNA to confirm it. This CDR3 has 15 residues. Here the CDR3 reads CASRPSGRVTGELFF.

The chain couples TRBV7-2 to TRBJ2-7; TCRdb's assignment of TRBD2 cannot be checked, as there is no DNA. CDR3 length equals 17 residues. Germline CDR1 is SGHTA and CDR2 is FQGNSA. Here the CDR3 reads CASSVIIAGADPYEQYF.

This chain connects TRBV12-3 or TRBV12-4 to TRBJ2-1; the D gene TCRdb calls, TRBD2, cannot be checked with no DNA. This CDR3 comprises 17 residues. The CDR3 region is CASSLAPGLAVYNEQFF.

The chain recombines TRBV9 with TRBJ1-2. Germline lookup yields CDR1 SGDLS and CDR2 YYNGEE. This CDR3 spans 15 amino acids. This CDR3 reads CASSVESSDLYGYTF.

The rearrangement links TRBV6-6 to TRBJ2-2; without DNA, the TCRdb call of TRBD1 cannot be checked. CDR1 is MNHNY and CDR2 is SVGAGI in the germline V gene (reference sequence). There are 13 residues in the CDR3. The CDR3 sequence: CASTLGVVGELFF.

CDR3 sequence reads: CASSSTRGGRFEQFF. The chain is built from TRBV11-2 and TRBJ2-1; the TCRdb D gene call, TRBD2, has no DNA to confirm it. The CDR3 contains 15 residues. Germline V gene lookup returns CDR1 SGHAT and CDR2 FQNNGV.

This rearrangement joins TRBV6-5 to TRBJ2-3. The CDR3 spans 14 residues. Germline V gene data show CDR1 as MNHEY and CDR2 as SVGAGI. The CDR3 is CASCREVWADTQYF.

This rearrangement joins TRBV3-1 to TRBJ1-1; the TRBD1 assignment by TCRdb is unverifiable without DNA. This CDR3 spans 15 amino acids. Per the germline V gene, CDR1 is LGHDT and CDR2 is YNNKEL (reference sequence). This chain's CDR3 is CASSQVTGGYTEAFF.

The chain is built from TRBV20-1 and TRBJ2-1; TCRdb's assignment of TRBD1 cannot be checked, as there is no DNA. Germline CDR1 DFQATT, CDR2 SNEGSKA (reference sequence). The CDR3 consists of 17 residues. CDR3: CSARERSPDRPYNEQFF.

The CDR3: CASSDGRNRETQYF. V is TRBV25-1 and J is TRBJ2-5. CDR1 MGHDK and CDR2 SYGVNS come from the germline V gene. The CDR3 has 14 amino acids. Variable domain in full (rest from reference TRBV25-1 and TRBJ2-5): EADIYQTPRYLVIGTGKKITLECSQTMGHDKMYWYQQDPGMELHLIHYSYGVNSTEKGDLSSESTVSRIRTEHFPLTLESARPSHTSQYLCASSDGRNRETQYFGPGTRLLVL.

The rearrangement uses TRBV6-2 or TRBV6-3 and TRBJ1-5; TCRdb's D gene call, TRBD1, goes unchecked for lack of DNA. The CDR3 has 15 amino acids. Germline V gene sequence: CDR1 MNHEY, CDR2 SVGEGT. CDR3 region: CASSLTGGGNQPQHF.

The genes are TRBV7-9 and TRBJ2-1; without DNA, the TCRdb call of TRBD1 cannot be checked. The germline gives CDR1 SEHNR, CDR2 FQNEAQ (reference sequence). This CDR3 has 16 amino acids. CDR3 loop: CASRYQPGQGANEQFF.

This sequence joins TRBV29-1 and TRBJ2-1; absent DNA, TCRdb's TRBD2 call cannot be checked. The CDR3 consists of 16 residues. Germline loops: CDR1 SQVTM, CDR2 ANQGSEA. The CDR3 here is CSVEGFGLAVDNEQFF.

This chain joins TRBV13 and TRBJ2-5; TCRdb's D call, TRBD2, is unchecked because there is no DNA. Per germline, CDR1 PRHDT and CDR2 FYEKMQ (reference sequence). The CDR3 extends over 16 amino acids. This chain's CDR3 is CASSGVGDGHEKTQYF. Complete variable domain (other parts from reference TRBV13 and TRBJ2-5): AAGVIQSPRHLIKEKRETATLKCYPIPRHDTVYWYQQGPGQDPQFLISFYEKMQSDKGSIPDRFSAQQFSDYHSELNMSSLELGDSALYFCASSGVGDGHEKTQYFGPGTRLLVL.

The rearrangement joins TRBV7-9 to TRBJ2-5; the TRBD1 assignment by TCRdb is unverifiable without DNA. The CDR3 runs 16 residues. Per the germline V gene, CDR1 is SEHNR and CDR2 is FQNEAQ (reference sequence). CDR3 sequence reads: CASSQRQGYGQETQYF.

The chain carries TRBV7-9 and TRBJ2-3. Germline V CDR1 and CDR2: SEHNR, FQNEAQ (reference sequence). This CDR3 has 12 amino acids. The CDR3 region is CASSASRDTQYF.